These 25 T cell receptor beta chains were all obtained from the same sample, sequenced in a study of cytomegalovirus exposure and HLA in healthy donors. PCR employed 60 Vbeta and 13 Jbeta primers. Sequenced by immunoSEQ multiplex PCR; TCRdb stores in-frame clones only, minus some. The sample contains approximately 89,000 clones, 85% of which appear only once. The sample comprised PBMCs. The source is a man aged 40-49 years in good health and CMV-seropositive.

V usage is TRBV29-1 and J usage is TRBJ1-5; 9 bases line up with TRBD1. The junction had 11 bases not matched to a gene; V was cut back by 6 bases and J by 5 bases. Germline CDR1 SQVTM, CDR2 ANQGSEA. CDR3 length: 15 residues. This chain's CDR3 is CSVAETGGYDQPQHF. The CDR3 nucleotides are TGCAGCGTAGCGGAGACAGGGGGGTACGATCAGCCCCAGCATTTT.

The V gene is TRBV9, the J gene TRBJ1-4, with a tentative D call TRBD1 (6 bases). The germline CDR1 and CDR2 sequences are SGDLS and YYNGEE. V was clipped by 0 bases and J by 8 bases, with 14 bases between them. The CDR3 runs to 15 residues. The CDR3 nucleotides read TGTGCCAGCAGCGTAGAGGGGGGGGGATCGGAAAAACTGTTTTTT. This codes for CASSVEGGGSEKLFF.

This chain links TRBV5-1 with TRBJ2-2; 9 bases agree with TRBD2. Trimming at V came to 0 bases and at J to 3 bases, leaving 9 bases not matched to a gene. The germline V gene encodes CDR1 SGHRS and CDR2 YFSETQ. This CDR3 has 18 amino acids. The CDR3 DNA follows: TGCGCCAGCAGCTTGGTTATGGCGGGGGGGCCCGACACCGGGGAGCTGTTTTTT. Translating it yields CASSLVMAGGPDTGELFF.

J is TRBJ2-2 and V is TRBV5-4, with 8 nucleotides matching TRBD2. There are 17 residues in the CDR3. V was pared by 4 bases and J by 4 bases, with 12 bases of the junction left unmatched. Germline CDR1 and CDR2: SGHNT and YYREEE (reference sequence). The CDR3 reads CASSRARGLESTGELFF. The CDR3 nucleotides read TGTGCCAGCAGCCGTGCTCGGGGACTAGAGTCCACCGGGGAGCTGTTTTTT.

The chain carries TRBV28 and TRBJ2-7, with D tentatively TRBD2 (6 bases). The ends were cut back, 5 bases at V and 5 bases at J, with 19 bases in the middle. CDR1 MDHEN and CDR2 SYDVKM come from the germline V gene. The CDR3 loop spans 15 amino acids. CDR3 protein: CASSPGRGFGDEQYF. CDR3 coding DNA: TGTGCCAGCAGTCCCGGGCGGGGATTCGGGGACGAGCAGTACTTC. Combining the CDR3 with reference TRBV28 and TRBJ2-7 gives the whole variable domain DVKVTQSSRYLVKRTGEKVFLECVQDMDHENMFWYRQDPGLGLRLIYFSYDVKMKEKGDIPEGYSVSREKKERFSLILESASTNQTSMYLCASSPGRGFGDEQYFGPGTRLTVT.

The chain links TRBV7-6 to TRBJ2-3, with 12 bases matching TRBD1. With 5 bases clipped from V and 2 bases from J, the junction kept 8 bases outside the gene matches. The CDR3 is made up of 17 amino acids. The germline V gene has CDR1 SGHVS and CDR2 FNYEAQ. In DNA, the CDR3 is TGTGCCAGCAGCATACTGGGGACAGGGGGCGACACAGATACGCAGTATTTT. Its translation: CASSILGTGGDTDTQYF.

The genes are TRBV7-9 and TRBJ2-5, with TRBD2 matching over 9 bases. The V segment lost 0 bases and the J segment 9 bases; nucleotides outside the gene matches: 8. The CDR3 covers 15 residues. CDR1 and CDR2 (germline): SEHNR, FQNEAQ (reference sequence). The CDR3 protein is CASSLAVAGVRAQYF. The CDR3 DNA sequence: TGTGCCAGCAGCTTAGCGGTAGCGGGAGTGAGGGCCCAGTACTTC.

The V call is TRBV15, the J call TRBJ2-3; D is ambiguous. The germline gives CDR1 LNHNV, CDR2 YYDKDF (reference sequence). This CDR3 spans 14 amino acids. V lost 0 bases and J lost 2, with 6 bases in between. CDR3 in amino acids: CATSRDISTDTQYF. For the CDR3, the DNA is TGTGCCACCAGCAGAGATATCTCCACAGATACGCAGTATTTT.

The table lists this clone with a few counts. The chain links TRBV4-2 to TRBJ2-3; 13 nucleotides match TRBD2. V shed 1 base and J 3 bases; nucleotides not matched to a gene: 7. The CDR3 is 18 amino acids. Germline CDR1 LGHNA, CDR2 YNFKEQ. The CDR3, as DNA: TGTGCCAGCAGCCAAGGATCCGGACTAGCGGGGGAGACAGATACGCAGTATTTT. Translated: CASSQGSGLAGETDTQYF.

This chain uses TRBV5-1 with TRBJ2-7; 7 bases map to TRBD1. The CDR3 has 15 residues. CDR1 is SGHRS, CDR2 YFSETQ, per germline. With 0 bases clipped from V and 3 bases from J, the junction kept 6 bases outside the gene matches. The CDR3 DNA sequence: TGCGCCAGCAGCTTGGGCTTAACAGGGGTCTACGAGCAGTACTTC. Its protein product is CASSLGLTGVYEQYF.

The chain employs TRBV9 and TRBJ2-4; the match to TRBD2 covers 9 bases. Looked up from germline, CDR1 is SGDLS and CDR2 is YYNGEE. After removal of 0 bases from V and 1 base from J, the junction contained 5 bases not matched to a gene. CDR3 length equals 17 residues. The CDR3 region is CASSVDPAGGAKNIQYF. The CDR3 region has the DNA TGTGCCAGCAGCGTAGACCCAGCGGGAGGTGCCAAAAACATTCAGTACTTC.

This chain links TRBV5-1 with TRBJ1-2; 9 bases line up with TRBD1. Trimming at V came to 0 bases and at J to 4 bases, leaving 4 bases not matched to a gene. Germline CDR1 reads SGHRS; CDR2 reads YFSETQ. This CDR3 comprises 15 residues. Here the CDR3 DNA reads TGCGCCAGCAGCTTGGAACAGGGGGCCGGCTATGGCTACACCTTC. Translating gives CASSLEQGAGYGYTF.

The rearrangement links TRBV18 to TRBJ1-2, with a tentative D call TRBD1 (5 bases). CDR1 is KGHSH and CDR2 is LQKENI in the germline V gene. The germline V and J ends were trimmed by 1 base and 7 bases, with 16 bases remaining between them. The CDR3 sequence is 15 residues long. DNA of the CDR3: TGTGCCAGCTCACCACAGGGCCAGGTCCAGGGTGGCTACACCTTC. Its protein is CASSPQGQVQGGYTF.

V is TRBV6-4 and J is TRBJ2-5; 8 nucleotides match TRBD2. The J segment lost 4 bases and the V segment lost 6 bases, leaving 10 bases of the junction unmatched. The CDR3 is 15 amino acids. CDR1 is MRHNA and CDR2 is SNTAGT in the germline V gene. The CDR3 nucleotides are TGTGCCAGCAGCCGAGCGGGGACTAGAGGAGAGACCCAGTACTTC. Residues: CASSRAGTRGETQYF.

The J gene is TRBJ2-7, the V gene TRBV18, with 8 bases aligning to TRBD1. V was pared by 3 bases and J by 6 bases, with 7 bases of the junction left unmatched. CDR1 KGHSH and CDR2 LQKENI come from the germline V gene. The CDR3 loop spans 14 amino acids. The CDR3 here is CASSPTGDKREQYF. For the CDR3, the DNA is TGTGCCAGCTCACCGACAGGGGACAAGCGCGAGCAGTACTTC.

The chain couples TRBV6-6 to TRBJ2-3; 13 bases match TRBD2. The CDR3 runs 16 residues. Per the germline V gene, CDR1 is MNHNY and CDR2 is SVGAGI (reference sequence). Germline trimming cut 5 bases from V and 0 bases from J; bases unmatched to any gene: 2. The CDR3 is CASSPLAGGSTDTQYF. CDR3 DNA: TGTGCCAGCAGTCCACTAGCGGGAGGGAGCACAGATACGCAGTATTTT.

The gene calls are TRBV10-3 and TRBJ1-6; TRBD1 is a possible D gene (6 bases). Germline V gene sequence: CDR1 ENHRY, CDR2 SYGVKD. V was shortened by 6 bases and J by 5 bases, with 11 bases between the two germline ends. The CDR3 has 14 amino acids. In DNA, the CDR3 is TGTGCCATCAGCGACAGGCAGGATAATTCACCCCTCCACTTT. The encoded protein is CAISDRQDNSPLHF.

The chain employs TRBV18 and TRBJ2-5; no firm D call. Germline values: CDR1 KGHSH, CDR2 LQKENI. CDR3 length: 13 amino acids. Trimming removed 4 bases at V and 5 bases at J, with 11 bases between. The DNA for the CDR3 is TGTGCCAGCTCACTTCTAGATTTGGAGACCCAGTACTTC. Amino acids: CASSLLDLETQYF. Together with reference TRBV18 and TRBJ2-5, the CDR3 gives the full variable domain: NAGVMQNPRHLVRRRGQEARLRCSPMKGHSHVYWYRQLPEEGLKFMVYLQKENIIDESGMPKERFSAEFPKEGPSILRIQQVVRGDSAAYFCASSLLDLETQYFGPGTRLLVL.

The gene calls are TRBV7-2 and TRBJ2-7; D is possibly TRBD1 (6 bases). Germline-derived CDR1 and CDR2 are SGHTA and FQGNSA. Trimming cost V 6 bases and J 3 bases, with 18 bases left between them. The CDR3 covers 15 residues. This CDR3 reads CASRIRPGQSYEQYF. The CDR3 DNA reads as TGTGCCAGCAGAATACGCCCGGGACAAAGCTACGAGCAGTACTTC.

The V and J genes are TRBV10-3 and TRBJ2-1; TRBD2 agrees at 11 bases. CDR1 is ENHRY and CDR2 is SYGVKD in the germline V gene. The CDR3 runs to 16 residues. J gave up 2 bases and V 2 bases, and 2 bases lay outside the gene matches. The CDR3 nucleotides read TGTGCCATCAGTGAGACTAGCGGGGGTACCTACAATGAGCAGTTCTTC. Amino acid sequence: CAISETSGGTYNEQFF.

The chain couples TRBV11-2 to TRBJ2-2, with 10 bases identical to TRBD1. Looked up from germline, CDR1 is SGHAT and CDR2 is FQNNGV. The V and J ends lost 5 bases and 6 bases, in that order; junction bases with no gene match: 9. The CDR3 extends over 16 amino acids. The CDR3 loop reads CASSRAGTGDPGELFF. As DNA, the CDR3 is TGTGCCAGCAGCCGAGCCGGGACAGGGGATCCCGGGGAGCTGTTTTTT. The full variable domain, with the rest looked up from reference TRBV11-2 and TRBJ2-2, is EAGVAQSPRYKIIEKRQSVAFWCNPISGHATLYWYQQILGQGPKLLIQFQNNGVVDDSQLPKDRFSAERLKGVDSTLKIQPAKLEDSAVYLCASSRAGTGDPGELFFGEGSRLTVL.

The genes are TRBV7-8 and TRBJ1-4; 7 nucleotides match TRBD1. Germline V gives CDR1 SGHVS, CDR2 FQNEAQ. The junction had 5 bases not matched to a gene; V was cut back by 4 bases and J by 6 bases. The CDR3 contains 14 residues. The CDR3 DNA reads TGTGCCAGCAGCTCAAAAACAGGGGATGAAAAACTGTTTTTT. Amino acids: CASSSKTGDEKLFF.

V and J are TRBV5-1 and TRBJ1-1; no reliable D call. The CDR3 length is 13 residues. Germline V gives CDR1 SGHRS, CDR2 YFSETQ. With 2 bases removed from V and 0 bases from J, the gap between germline ends came to 5 bases. CDR3 sequence reads: CASSFNLNTEAFF. As DNA, the CDR3 is TGCGCCAGCAGCTTCAATCTGAACACTGAAGCTTTCTTT. Full variable domain (rest looked up from reference TRBV5-1 and TRBJ1-1): KAGVTQTPRYLIKTRGQQVTLSCSPISGHRSVSWYQQTPGQGLQFLFEYFSETQRNKGNFPGRFSGRQFSNSRSEMNVSTLELGDSALYLCASSFNLNTEAFFGQGTRLTVV.

CDR3 DNA sequence: TGCGCCAGCAGCCTGAAGGTCGGGGAGTACTATGGCTACACCTTC. This codes for CASSLKVGEYYGYTF. The chain links TRBV5-1 to TRBJ1-2; D is uncertain. Trimming left V 4 bases short and J 3 bases short, with 16 bases between. The CDR3 is 15 residues long. The germline gives CDR1 SGHRS, CDR2 YFSETQ.

This chain uses TRBV5-1 with TRBJ2-7, with 11 bases that match TRBD2. This CDR3 has 13 amino acids. Losses at the gene ends were 5 bases for V and 3 bases for J; bases not matched to a gene: 1. The germline gives CDR1 SGHRS, CDR2 YFSETQ. The CDR3 protein is CASRGLAGYEQYF. CDR3 DNA sequence: TGCGCCAGCAGAGGACTAGCGGGCTACGAGCAGTACTTC.